Below, 25 T cell receptor beta chains from the same sample are listed, as sequenced in a study of cytomegalovirus exposure and HLA in healthy donors. Vbeta (60) and Jbeta (13) primers were used in the PCR. The table came from immunoSEQ multiplex PCR; TCRdb's copy has only in-frame clones and leaves some out. The sample lists roughly 190,000 clones; around 84% were seen once. What was sequenced was PBMCs. The receptors were gathered from a woman aged 45-65 years in good health and CMV-seropositive.

This chain uses TRBV5-8 with TRBJ1-4; TRBD1 aligns across 7 bases. Germline CDR1 is SGHTS and CDR2 is YDEGEE. Trimming at V came to 7 bases and at J to 8 bases, leaving 11 bases not matched to a gene. The CDR3 covers 14 residues. The CDR3 region has the DNA TGTGCCAGCCGAAGGGTTAGGGGGCAAGAAAAACTGTTTTTT. Translation gives CASRRVRGQEKLFF.

The sample holds one count of this clone. CDR3 region: CASSPPPGQGGDEQFF. The CDR3 DNA sequence: TGTGCCAGCAGCCCCCCACCGGGACAGGGGGGGGATGAGCAGTTCTTC. The chain is built from TRBV5-4 and TRBJ2-1; 11 nucleotides align to TRBD1. The CDR3 consists of 16 residues. Germline V gene lookup returns CDR1 SGHNT and CDR2 YYREEE (reference sequence). The ends lost 4 bases at V and 8 bases at J; junction bases unmatched: 11.

The gene calls are TRBV2 and TRBJ2-3; 9 bases are shared with TRBD2. The V gene end was trimmed by 9 bases and the J gene end by 5 bases; junction bases not matched to a gene: 9. The CDR3 contains 14 residues. Germline assignment: CDR1 SNHLY and CDR2 FYNNEI. The CDR3 reads CASLGLAKGDTQYF. In nucleotides, the CDR3 is TGTGCCAGTCTCGGACTAGCGAAGGGAGATACGCAGTATTTT.

The chain uses TRBV28 and TRBJ2-1; 7 nucleotides line up with TRBD2. Per germline, CDR1 MDHEN and CDR2 SYDVKM. J gave up 6 bases and V 6 bases, and 11 bases lay outside the gene matches. The CDR3 covers 15 residues. CDR3 coding DNA: TGTGCCAGCAGCCCAACCACGGGGGGAAGCAATGAGCAGTTCTTC. It encodes CASSPTTGGSNEQFF.

V gene TRBV2 combines with J gene TRBJ2-1; 11 bases match TRBD1. The CDR3 is 14 amino acids. Germline-derived CDR1 and CDR2 are SNHLY and FYNNEI. V lost 5 bases and J lost 9; bases outside the gene matches: 6. Here the CDR3 reads CASSPRTGGAEQFF. DNA for the CDR3: TGTGCCAGCAGTCCTCGGACAGGGGGCGCTGAGCAGTTCTTC.

The chain couples TRBV14 to TRBJ1-1; D gene ambiguous. CDR1 is SGHDN and CDR2 is FVKESK in the germline V gene. CDR3 length equals 14 residues. V gave up 0 bases and J gave up 8 bases, with 13 bases separating them. The chain's CDR3 is CASSQDTVREEAFF. The CDR3, as DNA: TGTGCCAGCAGCCAAGATACAGTCCGGGAAGAAGCTTTCTTT.

The chain recombines TRBV28 with TRBJ2-7; TRBD1 is a possible D gene (5 bases). Germline V gene lookup returns CDR1 MDHEN and CDR2 SYDVKM. The CDR3 length is 13 residues. Trimming left V 10 bases short and J 3 bases short, with 16 bases between. CDR3: CATTGHTNYEQYF. The DNA of the CDR3 is TGTGCCACCACAGGACACACAAACTACGAGCAGTACTTC.

The chain links TRBV5-4 to TRBJ2-2, with 9 nucleotides matching TRBD1. The CDR3 is made up of 19 amino acids. Germline lookup yields CDR1 SGHNT and CDR2 YYREEE (reference sequence). The trim removed 4 bases at V and 3 bases at J, leaving 16 bases unmatched. As DNA, the CDR3 is TGTGCCAGCAGCAACTACCCCACGGGCCGGGACAGGGACACCGGGGAGCTGTTTTTT. Protein sequence: CASSNYPTGRDRDTGELFF.

This rearrangement joins TRBV28 to TRBJ2-6; maybe TRBD1 (5 bases). Germline CDR1 and CDR2: MDHEN and SYDVKM. Between the trimmed V and J ends, which lost 1 base and 4 bases, there was a span of 11 bases. The CDR3 spans 16 residues. CDR3 coding DNA: TGTGCCAGCAGTTTATTCTCAGGGAAAGGGGCCAACGTCCTGACTTTC. Translated, it gives CASSLFSGKGANVLTF.

This sequence joins TRBV4-1 and TRBJ2-3; 10 bases align to TRBD2. Losses at the gene ends were 0 bases for V and 5 bases for J; bases not matched to a gene: 8. This CDR3 comprises 17 residues. CDR1 is MGHRA, CDR2 YSYEKL, per germline. CDR3 in DNA: TGCGCCAGCAGCCAAGATCAAGCGGGGGGGCCCGGAGATACGCAGTATTTT. It yields the protein CASSQDQAGGPGDTQYF.

The J gene is TRBJ1-2, the V gene TRBV27; 10 bases align to TRBD1. This CDR3 region has 14 residues. With 6 bases clipped from V and 4 bases from J, the junction kept 5 bases outside the gene matches. CDR1 is MNHEY and CDR2 is SMNVEV in the germline V gene (reference sequence). The CDR3, as DNA: TGTGCCAGCAGGTCGACAGGGGGCGCCTATGGCTACACCTTC. It encodes CASRSTGGAYGYTF.

V is TRBV7-9 and J is TRBJ2-5; possible D gene TRBD1, 5 bases. Trimming stripped 4 bases from V and 5 bases from J, with 11 bases between. Germline V lookup: CDR1 SEHNR, CDR2 FQNEAQ (reference sequence). This CDR3 comprises 13 residues. CDR3 region: CASSSRVWETQYF. The CDR3 region has the DNA TGTGCCAGCAGCTCCAGGGTGTGGGAGACCCAGTACTTC.

J is TRBJ2-7 and V is TRBV5-6, with 9 bases that match TRBD1. This CDR3 has 15 amino acids. CDR1 and CDR2 from the germline V gene are SGHDT and YYEEEE. J was trimmed by 3 bases and V by 0 bases; bases with no gene match: 4. The CDR3 reads CASSLAGTGHYEQYF. The CDR3 DNA follows: TGTGCCAGCAGCTTGGCCGGGACAGGGCACTACGAGCAGTACTTC.

J is TRBJ2-1 and V is TRBV9; 7 bases align to TRBD2. The J segment lost 3 bases and the V segment lost 0 bases, leaving 6 bases of the junction unmatched. The CDR3 totals 16 residues. The germline gives CDR1 SGDLS, CDR2 YYNGEE. CDR3 protein: CASSVGVTGGYNEQFF. In DNA, the CDR3 is TGTGCCAGCAGCGTAGGAGTGACGGGGGGCTACAATGAGCAGTTCTTC.

The chain links TRBV7-2 to TRBJ1-1, with TRBD1 identical over 12 bases. With 4 bases clipped from V and 10 bases from J, the junction kept 7 bases outside the gene matches. Germline CDR1 SGHTA, CDR2 FQGNSA. The CDR3 runs 14 residues. The CDR3 is CASSSGTGGLGAFF. The CDR3 region has the DNA TGTGCCAGCAGCTCCGGGACAGGGGGCTTGGGAGCTTTCTTT.

This chain joins TRBV29-1 and TRBJ2-1, with D maybe TRBD2 (6 bases). CDR3 length: 13 residues. Germline values: CDR1 SQVTM, CDR2 ANQGSEA. V was clipped by 7 bases and J by 1 base, with 11 bases between them. CDR3 nucleotides: TGCAGCGCCCGACTAGTTTCCTACAATGAGCAGTTCTTC. Its protein product is CSARLVSYNEQFF.

This chain uses TRBV30 with TRBJ1-1; D is undetermined. The ends were cut back, 0 bases at V and 5 bases at J, with 16 bases in the middle. The germline gives CDR1 GTSNPN, CDR2 SVGIG (reference sequence). CDR3 length: 15 amino acids. The CDR3 nucleotides read TGTGCCTGGAGTGTAACCCCCAGCAGAGGGACTGAAGCTTTCTTT. Translation gives CAWSVTPSRGTEAFF.

The chain is built from TRBV10-1 and TRBJ2-2, with D possibly TRBD1 on 6 matching bases. CDR1 and CDR2 from the germline V gene are WNHNN and SYGVQD (reference sequence). CDR3 length: 15 residues. Between the trimmed V and J ends, which lost 7 bases and 0 bases, there was a span of 12 bases. CDR3 in amino acids: CASTPWGPNTGELFF. CDR3 in DNA: TGCGCCAGCACTCCGTGGGGGCCGAACACCGGGGAGCTGTTTTTT.

The chain employs TRBV6-1 and TRBJ2-3; 8 bases are a match to TRBD2. J lost 0 bases, V lost 7 bases, and 6 bases had no gene match. CDR1 and CDR2 from the germline V gene are MNHNS and SASEGT. The CDR3 extends over 15 amino acids. CDR3 sequence (DNA): TGTGCCAGCACTAAAGGACTAGCTAGCACAGATACGCAGTATTTT. Translated: CASTKGLASTDTQYF.

This sequence joins TRBV11-3 and TRBJ2-1, with D maybe TRBD1 (6 bases). Per germline, CDR1 SGHNT and CDR2 YENEEA. The length of the CDR3 is 16 residues. Between the trimmed V and J ends, which lost 2 bases and 2 bases, there was a span of 13 bases. The CDR3 protein is CASSLSLGAAYNEQFF. Here the CDR3 DNA reads TGTGCCAGCAGCTTAAGTTTGGGGGCAGCCTACAATGAGCAGTTCTTC. The complete variable domain, with remaining parts taken from reference TRBV11-3 and TRBJ2-1, reads EAGVVQSPRYKIIEKKQPVAFWCNPISGHNTLYWYLQNLGQGPELLIRYENEEAVDDSQLPKDRFSAERLKGVDSTLKIQPAELGDSAVYLCASSLSLGAAYNEQFFGPGTRLTVL.

This chain connects TRBV7-3 to TRBJ2-7; TRBD2 agrees at 8 bases. Germline lookup yields CDR1 SGHTA and CDR2 FQGTGA. This CDR3 region has 13 residues. V shed 8 bases and J 5 bases; nucleotides not matched to a gene: 8. This CDR3 reads CASGAGGRDEQYF. DNA for the CDR3: TGTGCCAGCGGTGCGGGGGGTAGGGACGAGCAGTACTTC.

V is TRBV19 and J is TRBJ2-2, with 9 nucleotides matching TRBD2. The CDR3 length is 15 residues. CDR1 and CDR2 from the germline V gene are LNHDA and SQIVND (reference sequence). V was clipped by 9 bases and J by 4 bases; unmatched bases: 9. The CDR3 protein is CASTKRGDSTGELFF. CDR3 DNA sequence: TGTGCCAGCACCAAGCGGGGGGACTCCACCGGGGAGCTGTTTTTT.

The chain has TRBV29-1 and TRBJ2-3, with 8 positions matching TRBD2. The V segment lost 4 bases and the J segment 3 bases; nucleotides outside the gene matches: 3. This CDR3 contains 13 residues. CDR1 is SQVTM and CDR2 is ANQGSEA in the germline V gene. CDR3 sequence reads: CSVARGGTDTQYF. The DNA of the CDR3 is TGCAGCGTTGCTCGGGGGGGAACAGATACGCAGTATTTT.

The rearrangement joins TRBV5-6 to TRBJ2-1, with 8 bases aligning to TRBD1. The CDR3 runs to 12 residues. CDR1 is SGHDT and CDR2 is YYEEEE in the germline V gene. After removal of 0 bases from V and 12 bases from J, the junction contained 2 bases not matched to a gene. The CDR3 loop reads CASSLGTGPQFF. The CDR3, as DNA: TGTGCCAGCAGCTTGGGGACAGGGCCGCAGTTCTTC.

This chain joins TRBV7-2 and TRBJ1-4; tentative D call: TRBD1 (5 bases). The CDR3 covers 14 residues. Germline V gives CDR1 SGHTA, CDR2 FQGNSA. V was trimmed by 1 base and J by 8 bases, leaving 11 bases between them. CDR3 region: CASSLVQGGEKLFF. The CDR3 nucleotides are TGTGCCAGCAGCTTAGTGCAGGGTGGGGAAAAACTGTTTTTT.